Listed here are 26 T cell receptor beta chains from one sample, sequenced in a study of cytomegalovirus exposure and HLA in healthy donors. The study ran its PCR with 60 Vbeta and 13 Jbeta primers. Profiling relied on immunoSEQ multiplex PCR, and the TCRdb table lists in-frame clones only, not all of them. The profile covers under 200,000 clones, with 70% to 85% appearing a single time and nearly 6.5% taken by the ten largest. Specimen: PBMCs. Receptors originate from a man aged 50 to 59 in good health and CMV-seropositive.

This chain joins TRBV4-2 and TRBJ2-1; D is possibly TRBD1 (5 bases). Trimming took off 0 bases at V and 5 bases at J, with 11 bases between the two ends. Germline V gene data show CDR1 as LGHNA and CDR2 as YNFKEQ. This CDR3 is built from 15 residues. CDR3 in amino acids: CASSQDGQGNNEQFF. CDR3 in DNA: TGTGCCAGCAGCCAAGATGGGCAGGGTAACAATGAGCAGTTCTTC.

This rearrangement joins TRBV27 to TRBJ2-5, with D possibly TRBD2 on 6 matching bases. Deletions cut 9 bases from V and 6 bases from J, with 14 bases between. The CDR3 sequence is 12 residues long. The germline V gene has CDR1 MNHEY and CDR2 SMNVEV (reference sequence). CDR3 region: CASSDGGKTQYF. CDR3 in DNA: TGTGCCAGTTCAGACGGGGGAAAGACCCAGTACTTC.

This clone was recorded once. This rearrangement joins TRBV6-1 to TRBJ1-2, with a possible D match to TRBD1 (5 bases). The length of the CDR3 is 15 residues. From germline, CDR1 is MNHNS and CDR2 SASEGT. V lost 8 bases and J lost 0, with 16 bases in between. The CDR3 protein is CASVKQGASNYGYTF. In nucleotides, the CDR3 is TGTGCCAGCGTTAAGCAGGGCGCCTCTAACTATGGCTACACCTTC.

The rearrangement links TRBV9 to TRBJ2-2; TRBD1 might be the D (6 bases). Trimming shortened V by 0 bases and J by 0 bases, and 9 bases separated the two germline ends. This CDR3 is built from 16 residues. Germline V gene lookup returns CDR1 SGDLS and CDR2 YYNGEE. CDR3 sequence (DNA): TGTGCCAGCAGCGTAGCAGAGGGGGCGAACACCGGGGAGCTGTTTTTT. It specifies CASSVAEGANTGELFF.

The chain is built from TRBV9 and TRBJ1-4; TRBD1 is a possible D gene (6 bases). There are 17 residues in the CDR3. The V end was cut by 2 bases, the J end by 8 bases, with 22 bases between. CDR1 SGDLS and CDR2 YYNGEE come from the germline V gene. The CDR3 loop is CASSVAGGPFEGEKLFF. CDR3 nucleotide sequence: TGTGCCAGCAGCGTGGCGGGGGGCCCATTTGAAGGGGAAAAACTGTTTTTT.

This chain connects TRBV6-1 to TRBJ1-2; 9 bases map to TRBD1. V was clipped by 6 bases and J by 6 bases; unmatched bases: 2. Germline CDR1 and CDR2: MNHNS and SASEGT. This CDR3 is 12 amino acids long. In nucleotides, the CDR3 is TGTGCCAGCAGGGGGACAGGGAATGGCTACACCTTC. Its protein product is CASRGTGNGYTF.

This sequence joins TRBV2 and TRBJ2-5; 10 bases agree with TRBD1. Germline values: CDR1 SNHLY, CDR2 FYNNEI. This CDR3 is 14 amino acids long. J was trimmed by 5 bases and V by 5 bases; bases with no gene match: 5. CDR3 in amino acids: CASSTDRGYETQYF. The CDR3 nucleotides read TGTGCCAGCAGTACGGACAGGGGGTATGAGACCCAGTACTTC.

This chain connects TRBV28 to TRBJ2-5; 10 bases line up with TRBD2. The CDR3 is 18 amino acids. V was clipped by 2 bases and J by 1 base; unmatched bases: 10. Germline lookup yields CDR1 MDHEN and CDR2 SYDVKM. The DNA for the CDR3 is TGTGCCAGCAGTTTAGGGCTAGCGGGAGAACGTTCCCAAGAGACCCAGTACTTC. Encoded protein: CASSLGLAGERSQETQYF.

The chain employs TRBV2 and TRBJ1-6, with TRBD1 as a possible D gene (6 bases). The germline gives CDR1 SNHLY, CDR2 FYNNEI. V was shortened by 8 bases and J by 6 bases, with 17 bases between the two germline ends. The CDR3 runs 15 residues. CDR3 sequence (DNA): TGTGCCAGCGCCGGGACACCCCGTGGTAATTCACCCCTCCACTTT. Its translation is CASAGTPRGNSPLHF.

This chain joins TRBV18 and TRBJ2-7, with a possible D match to TRBD1 (6 bases). The CDR3 is 16 residues long. Germline V gene sequence: CDR1 KGHSH, CDR2 LQKENI. Trimming removed 0 bases at V and 0 bases at J, with 12 bases between. The CDR3 protein is CASSPPGHVSSYEQYF. The CDR3 DNA is TGTGCCAGCTCACCACCGGGACACGTCAGCTCCTACGAGCAGTACTTC.

This clone was detected ten times or more. The chain carries TRBV5-6 and TRBJ2-5; D might be TRBD2 (5 bases). This CDR3 is 16 amino acids long. CDR1 and CDR2 from the germline V gene are SGHDT and YYEEEE. Trimming took off 1 base at V and 2 bases at J, with 15 bases between the two ends. CDR3 sequence reads: CASSLSISWEQETQYF. The CDR3 region has the DNA TGTGCCAGCAGCTTGTCCATTTCGTGGGAGCAAGAGACCCAGTACTTC.

The chain joins TRBV9 to TRBJ2-2; no definite D call. The V gene's germline CDR1 is SGDLS and CDR2 YYNGEE. The V gene lost 0 bases and the J gene lost 1 base, with 4 bases spanning the gap. The CDR3 is 14 amino acids. CDR3 sequence reads: CASSVDGNTGELFF. The CDR3 DNA follows: TGTGCCAGCAGCGTAGACGGGAACACCGGGGAGCTGTTTTTT.

Here the CDR3 DNA reads TGTGCCAGCAGGGACGGGGTTAGCTCCTACAATGAGCAGTTCTTC. It yields the protein CASRDGVSSYNEQFF. The V call is TRBV5-4, the J call TRBJ2-1, with a tentative D call TRBD2 (5 bases). CDR1 and CDR2 from the germline V gene are SGHNT and YYREEE (reference sequence). Trimming removed 5 bases at V and 0 bases at J, with 12 bases between. The CDR3 is 15 residues long.

V is TRBV5-1 and J is TRBJ2-1, with TRBD2 matching over 10 bases. CDR3 length: 14 residues. Germline CDR1 reads SGHRS; CDR2 reads YFSETQ. Trimming took 3 bases from V and 9 from J; bases not matched to a gene: 6. The CDR3 protein is CASSSLAGGGEQFF. The CDR3 DNA reads as TGCGCCAGCAGCTCCTTAGCGGGAGGAGGTGAGCAGTTCTTC.

Here the CDR3 reads CASSLANRGPSSRTNVLTF. Here the CDR3 DNA reads TGTGCCAGCAGCTTGGCTAACAGGGGGCCCAGTTCTAGGACCAACGTCCTGACTTTC. V and J are TRBV11-2 and TRBJ2-6; 9 nucleotides align to TRBD1. The CDR3 is 19 residues long. Unmatched junction bases numbered 17, after V lost 3 bases and J lost 8 bases. The germline CDR1 and CDR2 sequences are SGHAT and FQNNGV.

V usage is TRBV7-9 and J usage is TRBJ2-3; tentative D call: TRBD2 (6 bases). In germline, CDR1 is SEHNR, CDR2 FQNEAQ (reference sequence). V shed 7 bases and J shed 4 bases, with 21 bases lying between them. The length of the CDR3 is 16 residues. The CDR3: CASTEVTRNGADTQYF. The CDR3 DNA reads as TGTGCCAGCACCGAAGTGACTAGAAATGGGGCAGATACGCAGTATTTT.

The V call is TRBV11-2, the J call TRBJ1-1, with D possibly being TRBD1 (5 bases). The CDR3 spans 15 residues. Germline V gene data show CDR1 as SGHAT and CDR2 as FQNNGV. Trimming took 3 bases from V and 1 from J, leaving 12 bases between them. CDR3 nucleotides: TGTGCCAGCAGCTTTCGACGCAGGGAGAACACTGAAGCTTTCTTT. It is translated as CASSFRRRENTEAFF. Variable domain in full (rest from reference TRBV11-2 and TRBJ1-1): EAGVAQSPRYKIIEKRQSVAFWCNPISGHATLYWYQQILGQGPKLLIQFQNNGVVDDSQLPKDRFSAERLKGVDSTLKIQPAKLEDSAVYLCASSFRRRENTEAFFGQGTRLTVV.

The chain recombines TRBV6-6 with TRBJ2-7; 11 bases fit TRBD2. Germline V lookup: CDR1 MNHNY, CDR2 SVGAGI (reference sequence). This CDR3 region has 15 residues. With 5 bases clipped from V and 5 bases from J, the junction kept 8 bases outside the gene matches. CDR3 region: CASSQTSGRHNEQYV. DNA of the CDR3: TGTGCCAGCAGTCAAACTAGCGGGAGACATAACGAGCAGTACGTC.

This chain connects TRBV30 to TRBJ1-4; possibly TRBD1 for D (6 bases). V lost 4 bases and J 3 bases, leaving 9 bases between the germline ends. CDR3 size: 13 residues. Germline V lookup: CDR1 GTSNPN, CDR2 SVGIG (reference sequence). This CDR3 is CAWNRDSNEKLFF. In nucleotides, the CDR3 is TGTGCCTGGAACAGGGATTCTAATGAAAAACTGTTTTTT.

A few counts support this clone. The V and J genes are TRBV5-8 and TRBJ2-4; tentatively, D is TRBD2 (6 bases). The CDR3 extends over 12 amino acids. V gave up 4 bases and J gave up 16 bases, with 18 bases separating them. Germline V gives CDR1 SGHTS, CDR2 YDEGEE. The CDR3 region has the DNA TGTGCCAGCAGCACGCCCCGGGAGCCCGGTTACTTC. It specifies CASSTPREPGYF.

The chain uses TRBV12-2 and TRBJ2-7; TRBD2 is taken as the D call from the table, unchecked against the DNA. TRBV12-2 counts as a pseudogene. The length of the CDR3 is 16 residues. CDR3 in DNA: TGTGCAAGTCGCCCCCGGAGGAGCGAAGGGTCCTACGAGCAGTACGTC. Protein: CASRPRRSEGSYEQYV.

The V call is TRBV7-3, the J call TRBJ1-1; 11 bases map to TRBD1. The germline V gene encodes CDR1 SGHTA and CDR2 FQGTGA. The CDR3 contains 14 residues. The V and J ends lost 5 bases and 7 bases, in that order; junction bases with no gene match: 6. The DNA of the CDR3 is TGTGCCAGCAGCCCAAGGACAGGGGGCGGTGAAGCTTTCTTT. Translated, it gives CASSPRTGGGEAFF.

The CDR3 DNA sequence: TGTGCCAGCACTCGTAGGGGCACCGGGGAGCTGTTTTTT. It is translated as CASTRRGTGELFF. This chain joins TRBV2 and TRBJ2-2; D perhaps matches TRBD1 (5 bases). The CDR3 consists of 13 residues. The germline CDR1 and CDR2 sequences are SNHLY and FYNNEI. The V gene lost 7 bases and the J gene lost 4 bases, with 10 bases spanning the gap.

J is TRBJ1-5 and V is TRBV7-2; 9 bases fit TRBD1. J gave up 4 bases and V 5 bases, and 6 bases lay outside the gene matches. CDR3 length equals 15 residues. Per germline, CDR1 SGHTA and CDR2 FQGNSA. The CDR3 loop is CASSPRDRGNQPQHF. The CDR3 nucleotides are TGTGCCAGCAGCCCTCGAGACAGGGGGAATCAGCCCCAGCATTTT.

V gene TRBV5-1 combines with J gene TRBJ2-5; perhaps TRBD1 as D (5 bases). V lost 4 bases and J 2 bases, leaving 24 bases between the germline ends. The CDR3 is 18 residues long. The germline V gene encodes CDR1 SGHRS and CDR2 YFSETQ. CDR3 bases: TGCGCCAGCAGCACCCGGACACGGAACCTTCTTCGACAAGAGACCCAGTACTTC. Translation gives CASSTRTRNLLRQETQYF.

The CDR3 nucleotides are TGTGCCAGCAGCCGGAGGACAGGGCCGAACACTGAAGCTTTCTTT. This codes for CASSRRTGPNTEAFF. This chain uses TRBV7-8 with TRBJ1-1, with 8 bases matching TRBD1. The CDR3 extends over 15 amino acids. Trimming cost V 5 bases and J 1 base; bases outside gene matches: 6. Looked up from germline, CDR1 is SGHVS and CDR2 is FQNEAQ.